These 9 T cell receptor beta chains were all obtained from the same sample, sequenced in a study of control samples from healthy donors and cancer patients. Repertoires were generated with immunoSEQ multiplex PCR, while TCRdb's copy carries only in-frame clones and drops some. Among just over 80,000 clones listed, around 94% were seen once. Sequences were obtained from blood. These receptors all stem from a woman aged 18-35 years in good health.

The chain recombines TRBV7-2 with TRBJ2-5; TRBD1 aligns across 7 bases. The CDR3 consists of 14 residues. CDR1 is SGHTA, CDR2 FQGNSA, per germline. Unmatched junction bases numbered 8, after V lost 8 bases and J lost 2 bases. CDR3 amino acids: CASRHPGQQETQYF. The CDR3 DNA is TGTGCCAGCCGTCATCCGGGACAGCAAGAGACCCAGTACTTC. Filled out from reference TRBV7-2 and TRBJ2-5, the complete variable domain reads GAGVSQSPSNKVTEKGKDVELRCDPISGHTALYWYRQSLGQGLEFLIYFQGNSAPDKSGLPSDRFSAERTGGSVSTLTIQRTQQEDSAVYLCASRHPGQQETQYFGPGTRLLVL.

This sequence joins TRBV20-1 and TRBJ2-6, with a possible D match to TRBD2 (6 bases). V gave up 3 bases and J gave up 3 bases, with 9 bases separating them. The CDR3 totals 14 residues. The germline gives CDR1 DFQATT, CDR2 SNEGSKA (reference sequence). The CDR3 region has the DNA TGCAGTGCTAGTGGAGGGAGTGGGGCCAACGTCCTGACTTTC. It specifies CSASGGSGANVLTF.

The rearrangement uses TRBV6-4 and TRBJ2-2; 7 bases agree with TRBD2. V lost 6 bases to trimming and J lost 0 bases; unmatched junction nucleotides: 4. Germline V gene data show CDR1 as MRHNA and CDR2 as SNTAGT. This CDR3 comprises 15 residues. The CDR3 is CASRGGTSNTGELFF. The CDR3 coding sequence is TGTGCCAGCAGGGGAGGGACTTCGAACACCGGGGAGCTGTTTTTT.

The CDR3: CASSLDLADYTGELFF. CDR3 DNA: TGTGCCAGCAGCTTGGATCTAGCGGATTACACCGGGGAGCTGTTTTTT. The chain carries TRBV5-5 and TRBJ2-2, with 7 bases lining up with TRBD2. Germline assignment: CDR1 SGHKS and CDR2 YYEKEE (reference sequence). V shed 0 bases, J shed 3 bases, and the junction held 5 bases outside the gene matches. The CDR3 covers 16 residues.

The V gene is TRBV10-2, the J gene TRBJ2-1; 10 nucleotides align to TRBD2. The CDR3 is 15 amino acids. V shed 3 bases and J 5 bases; nucleotides not matched to a gene: 4. Germline V gene lookup returns CDR1 WSHSY and CDR2 SAAADI. CDR3 coding DNA: TGCGCCAGCAGTGAAGCGGGAGGGCCGAACAATGAGCAGTTCTTC. Encoded protein: CASSEAGGPNNEQFF.

The chain uses TRBV6-5 and TRBJ1-5; TRBD1 might be the D (6 bases). V was clipped by 6 bases and J by 3 bases, with 15 bases between them. Germline CDR1 reads MNHEY; CDR2 reads SVGAGI. This CDR3 is built from 15 residues. The CDR3 loop is CASRNTGTPNQPQHF. For the CDR3, the DNA is TGTGCCAGCAGGAATACAGGGACCCCCAATCAGCCCCAGCATTTT.

The chain combines TRBV7-2 with TRBJ2-4, with 9 bases identical to TRBD2. CDR1 is SGHTA and CDR2 is FQGNSA in the germline V gene. The V gene end was trimmed by 3 bases and the J gene end by 6 bases; junction bases not matched to a gene: 9. This CDR3 contains 16 residues. CDR3: CASSFLAGERGNIQYF. CDR3 bases: TGTGCCAGCAGCTTCTTAGCGGGAGAGAGGGGAAACATTCAGTACTTC. The full variable domain, with the rest looked up from reference TRBV7-2 and TRBJ2-4, is GAGVSQSPSNKVTEKGKDVELRCDPISGHTALYWYRQSLGQGLEFLIYFQGNSAPDKSGLPSDRFSAERTGGSVSTLTIQRTQQEDSAVYLCASSFLAGERGNIQYFGAGTRLSVL.

This chain connects TRBV7-2 to TRBJ1-1; D is unresolved. CDR3 length equals 12 residues. Deletions cut 7 bases from V and 1 base from J, with 7 bases between. Per the germline V gene, CDR1 is SGHTA and CDR2 is FQGNSA. The CDR3 region is CASIPSNTEAFF. The CDR3 bases are TGTGCCAGCATCCCCTCGAACACTGAAGCTTTCTTT.

The gene calls are TRBV5-1 and TRBJ2-1; possible D gene TRBD2, 6 bases. The V and J ends lost 0 bases and 0 bases respectively, with 19 bases between them. The CDR3 extends over 19 amino acids. The germline V gene encodes CDR1 SGHRS and CDR2 YFSETQ. CDR3 sequence reads: CASSLVGPGGRLSYNEQFF. The DNA of the CDR3 is TGCGCCAGCAGCTTGGTCGGTCCCGGGGGACGCCTCTCCTACAATGAGCAGTTCTTC.